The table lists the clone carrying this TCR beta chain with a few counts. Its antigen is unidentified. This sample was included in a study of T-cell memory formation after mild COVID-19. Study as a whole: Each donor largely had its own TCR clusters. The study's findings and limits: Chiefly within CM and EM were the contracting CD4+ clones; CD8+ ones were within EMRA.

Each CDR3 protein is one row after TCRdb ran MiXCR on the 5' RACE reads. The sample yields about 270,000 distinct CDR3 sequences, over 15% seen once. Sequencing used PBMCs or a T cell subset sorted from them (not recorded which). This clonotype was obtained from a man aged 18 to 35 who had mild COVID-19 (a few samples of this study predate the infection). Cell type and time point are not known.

Here the CDR3 DNA reads TGTGCCAGCAGCTTGTGGTTAACGGTGGGGGAGACCCAGTACTTC. This codes for CASSLWLTVGETQYF. The chain has TRBV5-6 and TRBJ2-5; D gene ambiguous. This CDR3 region has 15 residues. V shed 1 base and J shed 5 bases, with 15 bases lying between them. Germline-derived CDR1 and CDR2 are SGHDT and YYEEEE. Supplemented by reference TRBV5-6 and TRBJ2-5, the full variable domain reads DAGVTQSPTHLIKTRGQQVTLRCSPKSGHDTVSWYQQALGQGPQFIFQYYEEEERQRGNFPDRFSGHQFPNYSSELNVNALLLGDSALYLCASSLWLTVGETQYFGPGTRLLVL.